Following are 11 T cell receptor beta chains from one sample sequenced in a study of OX40 agonist ivuxolimab in advanced cancers. TCRdb's copy holds only in-frame clones and misses some; the assay was immunoSEQ multiplex PCR. The sample shows roughly 67,000 clones, around 86% of them seen only once. The sample in question was CD4+ or CD8+ T cells sorted from blood, obtained in a trial of the OX40 agonist ivuxolimab. These receptor sequences come from an adult with an advanced solid tumor such as melanoma, head and neck, liver or kidney cancer.

The chain has TRBV28 and TRBJ1-4; D remains unclear. V was pared by 5 bases and J by 4 bases, with 14 bases between. CDR1 MDHEN and CDR2 SYDVKM come from the germline V gene. The CDR3 sequence is 15 residues long. CDR3 coding DNA: TGTGCCAGCAGTATACCCCTCGGGAATAATGAAAAACTGTTTTTT. It yields the protein CASSIPLGNNEKLFF. Full variable domain (outside the CDR3, taken from reference TRBV28 and TRBJ1-4): DVKVTQSSRYLVKRTGEKVFLECVQDMDHENMFWYRQDPGLGLRLIYFSYDVKMKEKGDIPEGYSVSREKKERFSLILESASTNQTSMYLCASSIPLGNNEKLFFGSGTQLSVL.

The chain has TRBV6-6 and TRBJ1-5; no clear D gene. Germline V gene lookup returns CDR1 MNHNY and CDR2 SVGAGI (reference sequence). V lost 8 bases to trimming and J lost 6 bases, with 17 bases between them. This CDR3 contains 14 residues. CDR3 nucleotides: TGTGCCAGCGAATCGAGCCTCAGAGGTCAGCCCCAGCATTTT. Translating it yields CASESSLRGQPQHF.

V and J are TRBV28 and TRBJ2-1; 16 bases map to TRBD2. The CDR3 contains 17 residues. CDR1 and CDR2 (germline): MDHEN, SYDVKM. Germline trimming cut 7 bases from V and 4 bases from J; bases unmatched to any gene: 7. The CDR3 reads CASTGGTSGREYNEQFF. The CDR3 nucleotides read TGTGCCAGCACCGGAGGGACTAGCGGGAGGGAATACAATGAGCAGTTCTTC.

V usage is TRBV6-6 and J usage is TRBJ2-7; D not certain. V was shortened by 5 bases and J by 1 base, with 9 bases between the two germline ends. This CDR3 has 13 residues. Germline CDR1 is MNHNY and CDR2 is SVGAGI (reference sequence). The CDR3 spells CASSESTSYEQYF. The CDR3 bases are TGTGCCAGCAGTGAGTCGACGTCCTACGAGCAGTACTTC.

The chain uses TRBV10-3 and TRBJ1-3; no reliable D call. Germline CDR1 and CDR2: ENHRY and SYGVKD. V was cut by 6 bases and J by 6 bases, with 12 bases left in between. The CDR3 runs 13 residues. CDR3 amino acids: CAIRDVGENTIYF. The CDR3 DNA follows: TGTGCCATCAGGGATGTCGGGGAAAACACCATATATTTT.

This chain uses TRBV6-5 with TRBJ1-5; D is possibly TRBD1 (6 bases). Germline loops: CDR1 MNHEY, CDR2 SVGAGI. The V and J ends lost 8 bases and 4 bases respectively, with 18 bases between them. CDR3 length: 15 residues. In DNA, the CDR3 is TGTGCCAGCGTACGGGGGGGGGCAGGGAATCAGCCCCAGCATTTT. Its protein product is CASVRGGAGNQPQHF.

This clone has only a few counts. The rearrangement joins TRBV5-6 to TRBJ1-5, with D perhaps TRBD1 (5 bases). The CDR3 contains 15 residues. In germline, CDR1 is SGHDT, CDR2 YYEEEE. The V and J ends lost 4 bases and 0 bases respectively, with 11 bases between them. Here the CDR3 reads CASSPRGYSNQPQHF. CDR3 DNA sequence: TGTGCCAGCAGCCCAAGGGGCTATAGCAATCAGCCCCAGCATTTT. The entire variable domain, with the rest obtained from reference TRBV5-6 and TRBJ1-5, is as follows: DAGVTQSPTHLIKTRGQQVTLRCSPKSGHDTVSWYQQALGQGPQFIFQYYEEEERQRGNFPDRFSGHQFPNYSSELNVNALLLGDSALYLCASSPRGYSNQPQHFGDGTRLSIL.

DNA of the CDR3: TGTGCCAGTGAGGGGGGGGGTACTTCACCCCTCCACTTT. Protein: CASEGGGTSPLHF. This chain joins TRBV2 and TRBJ1-6; a weak D match, TRBD1 (6 bases). Trimming cost V 9 bases and J 9 bases, with 15 bases left between them. The CDR3 runs 13 residues. The germline CDR1 and CDR2 sequences are SNHLY and FYNNEI.

In this sample, this clone turned up once. The V and J genes are TRBV5-1 and TRBJ2-2; 13 bases are a match to TRBD2. The CDR3 is 16 residues long. The V gene end was trimmed by 4 bases and the J gene end by 6 bases; junction bases not matched to a gene: 6. Looked up from germline, CDR1 is SGHRS and CDR2 is YFSETQ. The CDR3 DNA reads TGCGCCAGCAGCCGTACTAGCGGGGGGGCTGCCGGGGAGCTGTTTTTT. Translating gives CASSRTSGGAAGELFF.

The rearrangement joins TRBV2 to TRBJ2-1, with 11 bases matching TRBD2. CDR1 SNHLY and CDR2 FYNNEI come from the germline V gene. This CDR3 contains 16 residues. The V and J ends lost 1 base and 9 bases, in that order; junction bases with no gene match: 8. The CDR3 loop reads CASSEVLAGVGGEQFF. The CDR3 nucleotides are TGTGCCAGCAGTGAAGTACTAGCGGGAGTCGGGGGTGAGCAGTTCTTC.

The chain links TRBV6-5 to TRBJ2-3; D is ambiguous. The CDR3 is made up of 13 amino acids. V was pared by 8 bases and J by 6 bases, with 15 bases between. Germline assignment: CDR1 MNHEY and CDR2 SVGAGI. CDR3 amino acids: CASRTDGWDTQYF. The CDR3 DNA is TGTGCCAGCCGGACGGATGGTTGGGATACGCAGTATTTT.